These 5 T cell receptor beta chains were sequenced from one sample in a study of beta chain features in type 1 diabetes (dated by TCRdb to 2017 to 2018). Broad study findings and their caveats: A moderate but significant shortening of TCRB CDR3 length was observed in type 1 diabetes patients in all four CD4+ subsets.

The antigens of these receptors remain unknown. The library was prepared using the immunoSEQ multiplex PCR assay. The entire isolated RNA was reverse transcribed using the High Capacity cDNA Reverse Transcription Kit, and thus expressed TCRB transcripts were sequenced. Sourced from immuneACCESS, this table was stored by TCRdb with only in-frame sequences that have V and J called. A share of the clones is absent; for the studies checked, an unresolved V gene accounts for under half, and the remainder has no known explanation. Across this sample there are about 240,000 clones, with about 15% seen only once. Approximately 0.018% of the sample is held by the ten biggest clonotypes. The sequencing sample was made of naive CD4+ T cells from blood. The meaning of the sample's cell subset or site label: true naive CD4+ T cells. The receptor source for this set is a man aged 25-45 years with type 1 diabetes.

This clone was counted between two and nine times. The rearrangement uses TRBV19 and TRBJ2-7; possibly TRBD1 for D (5 bases). V was clipped by 4 bases and J by 2 bases, with 15 bases between them. The CDR3 loop spans 15 amino acids. Looked up from germline, CDR1 is LNHDA and CDR2 is SQIVND (reference sequence). The DNA for the CDR3 is TGTGCCAGTAGTAAAAGCAGGGTGTCCCCCTACGAGCAGTACTTC. It codes for CASSKSRVSPYEQYF. Looking up the rest from reference TRBV19 and TRBJ2-7 gives the full variable domain: DGGITQSPKYLFRKEGQNVTLSCEQNLNHDAMYWYRQDPGQGLRLIYYSQIVNDFQKGDIAEGYSVSREKKESFPLTVTSAQKNPTAFYLCASSKSRVSPYEQYFGPGTRLTVT.

V and J are TRBV19 and TRBJ2-5, with D uncertain. The ends were cut back, 0 bases at V and 2 bases at J, with 10 bases in the middle. This CDR3 comprises 15 residues. CDR1 is LNHDA, CDR2 SQIVND, per germline (reference sequence). The CDR3 nucleotides read TGTGCCAGTAGTATAGAGGCGGCAGCACAAGAGACCCAGTACTTC. Translation: CASSIEAAAQETQYF.

This chain links TRBV30 with TRBJ1-1, with D unclear. Germline V gene data show CDR1 as GTSNPN and CDR2 as SVGIG (reference sequence). With 6 bases removed from V and 0 bases from J, the gap between germline ends came to 5 bases. This CDR3 is built from 11 residues. The CDR3 is CACGLNTEAFF. The DNA of the CDR3 is TGTGCCTGTGGGCTGAACACTGAAGCTTTCTTT.

The rearrangement uses TRBV7-2 and TRBJ2-3; 9 nucleotides align to TRBD2. Germline CDR1 SGHTA, CDR2 FQGNSA. The V gene end was trimmed by 3 bases and the J gene end by 2 bases; junction bases not matched to a gene: 3. The CDR3 extends over 15 amino acids. The CDR3, as DNA: TGTGCCAGCAGCTTTCTAGCGGGAAACACAGATACGCAGTATTTT. Amino acid sequence: CASSFLAGNTDTQYF.

The chain recombines TRBV7-8 with TRBJ2-1; no clear D gene. Germline V lookup: CDR1 SGHVS, CDR2 FQNEAQ. The CDR3 runs to 13 residues. With 3 bases removed from V and 8 bases from J, the gap between germline ends came to 11 bases. The CDR3 here is CASSFRLSDEQFF. CDR3 DNA: TGTGCCAGCAGCTTTAGGTTAAGCGATGAGCAGTTCTTC.